The 29 T cell receptor beta chains in this list originate from one sample, sequenced in a study of OX40 agonist ivuxolimab in advanced cancers. Profiled with immunoSEQ multiplex PCR; TCRdb holds only in-frame clones, not every one. The sample shows 30,000 to 45,000 clones, around 89% of them seen only once. Sequences were derived from CD4+ or CD8+ T cells sorted from blood, sampled in a trial of the OX40 agonist ivuxolimab. The receptors derive from an adult with an advanced solid tumor such as melanoma, head and neck, liver or kidney cancer.

This clone occurred a few times. The chain joins TRBV28 to TRBJ2-6; D not certain. The CDR3 has 15 amino acids. The V gene's germline CDR1 is MDHEN and CDR2 SYDVKM. The germline V and J ends were trimmed by 2 bases and 0 bases, with 5 bases remaining between them. Written as DNA, the CDR3 is TGTGCCAGCAGTTTAACGAGCTCTGGGGCCAACGTCCTGACTTTC. Its protein is CASSLTSSGANVLTF.

The J gene is TRBJ1-2, the V gene TRBV14; no firm D call. Germline loops: CDR1 SGHDN, CDR2 FVKESK. This CDR3 has 13 amino acids. Trimming pared 1 base from V and 7 bases from J, leaving 10 bases between. Here the CDR3 DNA reads TGTGCCAGCAGCCAAGCCCCGGCGACTGGCTACACCTTC. Protein product: CASSQAPATGYTF.

In nucleotides, the CDR3 is TGTGCCAGCAGCTTACCGGGATCCACAGATACGCAGTATTTT. Translated, it gives CASSLPGSTDTQYF. The chain carries TRBV7-6 and TRBJ2-3; weak D call: TRBD2 (5 bases). The CDR3 covers 14 residues. CDR1 SGHVS and CDR2 FNYEAQ come from the germline V gene. With 2 bases removed from V and 2 bases from J, the gap between germline ends came to 8 bases.

The gene calls are TRBV15 and TRBJ1-5, with D unresolved. Germline V gene lookup returns CDR1 LNHNV and CDR2 YYDKDF (reference sequence). V dropped 1 base and J dropped 5 bases, with 12 bases sitting between them. CDR3 size: 15 residues. The CDR3 sequence is CATSRAFGRDQPQHF. Written as DNA, the CDR3 is TGTGCCACCAGCAGAGCTTTTGGAAGGGATCAGCCCCAGCATTTT.

This clone has a single count. The chain employs TRBV6-5 and TRBJ1-1; D not certain. V shed 7 bases and J shed 3 bases, with 15 bases lying between them. The CDR3 runs 14 residues. Germline lookup yields CDR1 MNHEY and CDR2 SVGAGI. CDR3 nucleotide sequence: TGTGCCAGCACCTCTTACGTGCAGCACACTGAAGCTTTCTTT. Amino acid sequence: CASTSYVQHTEAFF.

The V and J genes are TRBV27 and TRBJ2-7; a weak D match, TRBD1 (5 bases). The CDR3 extends over 14 amino acids. Germline V gene data show CDR1 as MNHEY and CDR2 as SMNVEV (reference sequence). The V gene lost 1 base and the J gene lost 4 bases, with 11 bases spanning the gap. This CDR3 is CASSLFRGSYEQYF. CDR3 in DNA: TGTGCCAGCAGTTTATTTAGGGGCTCATACGAGCAGTACTTC.

V and J are TRBV4-2 and TRBJ2-7; tentatively, D is TRBD1 (6 bases). This CDR3 region has 14 residues. Germline V gives CDR1 LGHNA, CDR2 YNFKEQ. The V end lost 1 base, the J end lost 3 bases, and 10 bases lay between the germline ends. The CDR3 bases are TGTGCCAGCAGCCAAGGGACAGCCTACTACGAGCAGTACTTC. It yields the protein CASSQGTAYYEQYF.

The V call is TRBV9, the J call TRBJ2-1, with D unresolved. The germline gives CDR1 SGDLS, CDR2 YYNGEE. Between the trimmed V and J ends, which lost 0 bases and 2 bases, there was a span of 9 bases. The CDR3 is 15 residues long. This CDR3 is CASSVEAAAYNEQFF. The CDR3 region has the DNA TGTGCCAGCAGCGTAGAGGCGGCAGCCTACAATGAGCAGTTCTTC.

The genes are TRBV11-1 and TRBJ2-7, with 8 bases lining up with TRBD2. Unmatched junction bases numbered 6, after V lost 5 bases and J lost 3 bases. CDR3 length: 14 amino acids. Germline lookup yields CDR1 SGHAT and CDR2 FQDESV (reference sequence). CDR3 in DNA: TGTGCCAGCAGCGCGGGGGGACGGGTCTACGAGCAGTACTTC. Amino acid sequence: CASSAGGRVYEQYF.

V and J are TRBV11-3 and TRBJ2-2, with D possibly being TRBD2 (5 bases). The CDR3 covers 17 residues. Trimming pared 1 base from V and 5 bases from J, leaving 17 bases between. CDR1 SGHNT and CDR2 YENEEA come from the germline V gene. The CDR3 DNA sequence: TGTGCCAGCAGCTTAGTGGGGTTCACCGGCGGGACCGGGGAGCTGTTTTTT. Translation: CASSLVGFTGGTGELFF.

The chain uses TRBV4-1 and TRBJ2-7; 10 positions match TRBD2. The CDR3 sequence is 16 residues long. The V and J ends lost 8 bases and 2 bases, in that order; junction bases with no gene match: 12. Germline V CDR1 and CDR2: MGHRA, YSYEKL. CDR3 in amino acids: CASGSGTSAATYEQYF. CDR3 bases: TGCGCCAGCGGATCGGGGACTAGCGCCGCAACCTACGAGCAGTACTTC.

This clone was seen only once. This chain connects TRBV29-1 to TRBJ2-3; 8 nucleotides match TRBD2. Germline V gives CDR1 SQVTM, CDR2 ANQGSEA. V lost 7 bases, J lost 3 bases, and 9 bases stayed unmatched. This CDR3 has 14 amino acids. For the CDR3, the DNA is TGCAGCGGGGGGAGCGGGAGCCCGACAGATACGCAGTATTTT. Amino acids: CSGGSGSPTDTQYF.

CDR3 nucleotide sequence: TGTGCCAGCAGCAAGGACGGTATCGGCAATCAGCCCCAGCATTTT. Encoded protein: CASSKDGIGNQPQHF. This chain joins TRBV9 and TRBJ1-5; D remains unclear. The CDR3 runs 15 residues. Trimming cost V 4 bases and J 2 bases, with 13 bases left between them. From germline, CDR1 is SGDLS and CDR2 YYNGEE.

The gene calls are TRBV7-6 and TRBJ2-3, with TRBD2 matching 7 bases. The CDR3 loop spans 17 amino acids. The germline gives CDR1 SGHVS, CDR2 FNYEAQ. The J segment lost 4 bases and the V segment lost 1 base, leaving 11 bases of the junction unmatched. This CDR3 is CASSLGVLAGVSDTQYF. Written as DNA, the CDR3 is TGTGCCAGCAGCTTAGGGGTTCTGGCGGGAGTCTCAGATACGCAGTATTTT.

The rearrangement uses TRBV7-6 and TRBJ1-3, with 7 nucleotides matching TRBD1. CDR1 is SGHVS and CDR2 is FNYEAQ in the germline V gene. The CDR3 runs to 16 residues. Losses at the gene ends were 0 bases for V and 5 bases for J; bases not matched to a gene: 7. The DNA for the CDR3 is TGTGCCAGCAGCTTAGCTGCAGGGGACAGAAGAAACACCATATATTTT. Protein sequence: CASSLAAGDRRNTIYF.

The rearrangement joins TRBV2 to TRBJ1-4, with no clear D. V lost 2 bases to trimming and J lost 3 bases, with 10 bases between them. The CDR3 runs 15 residues. CDR1 and CDR2 (germline): SNHLY, FYNNEI. The CDR3 DNA reads as TGTGCCAGCAGTGAACGCCGTCAGTCTAATGAAAAACTGTTTTTT. Translating gives CASSERRQSNEKLFF. Complete variable domain (other parts from reference TRBV2 and TRBJ1-4): EPEVTQTPSHQVTQMGQEVILRCVPISNHLYFYWYRQILGQKVEFLVSFYNNEISEKSEIFDDQFSVERPDGSNFTLKIRSTKLEDSAMYFCASSERRQSNEKLFFGSGTQLSVL.

The chain employs TRBV6-1 and TRBJ2-5; 7 bases line up with TRBD1. Germline assignment: CDR1 MNHNS and CDR2 SASEGT. The CDR3 is 13 amino acids. J lost 5 bases, V lost 4 bases, and 4 bases had no gene match. The CDR3 reads CASSGFRGETQYF. The DNA for the CDR3 is TGTGCCAGCAGTGGGTTCAGGGGGGAGACCCAGTACTTC.

The chain couples TRBV4-2 to TRBJ2-7, with D maybe TRBD2 (5 bases). V dropped 0 bases and J dropped 4 bases, with 13 bases sitting between them. There are 15 residues in the CDR3. Per germline, CDR1 LGHNA and CDR2 YNFKEQ. As DNA, the CDR3 is TGTGCCAGCAGCCAAGATGAGGGAACCCGATACGAGCAGTACTTC. This encodes CASSQDEGTRYEQYF.

This clone was observed a single time. The chain uses TRBV19 and TRBJ1-2; 8 nucleotides match TRBD1. Germline loops: CDR1 LNHDA, CDR2 SQIVND (reference sequence). The CDR3 covers 15 residues. V lost 3 bases to trimming and J lost 1 base; unmatched junction nucleotides: 4. Here the CDR3 DNA reads TGTGCCAGTAGTATCGGACAGGGTGTTAACTATGGCTACACCTTC. Its translation: CASSIGQGVNYGYTF.

This chain links TRBV4-1 with TRBJ2-1; TRBD1 might be the D (6 bases). The ends were cut back, 0 bases at V and 4 bases at J, with 13 bases in the middle. Germline CDR1 reads MGHRA; CDR2 reads YSYEKL. The CDR3 extends over 16 amino acids. This CDR3 is CASSQEPGAGYNEQFF. CDR3 DNA sequence: TGCGCCAGCAGCCAAGAACCAGGGGCAGGTTACAATGAGCAGTTCTTC.

The gene calls are TRBV4-1 and TRBJ2-3; D is undetermined. The CDR3 is 14 amino acids. Germline CDR1 is MGHRA and CDR2 is YSYEKL. V dropped 2 bases and J dropped 5 bases, with 11 bases sitting between them. CDR3: CASSQSLDLDTQYF. The CDR3 DNA sequence: TGCGCCAGCAGCCAATCTCTAGACCTAGATACGCAGTATTTT.

This clone is deemed medium-sized. This chain joins TRBV19 and TRBJ1-2; D remains ambiguous. Trimming cost V 1 base and J 8 bases, with 5 bases left between them. Germline-derived CDR1 and CDR2 are LNHDA and SQIVND (reference sequence). The CDR3 is made up of 11 amino acids. CDR3 coding DNA: TGTGCCAGTAGTATAGGACGGGGCTACACCTTC. The encoded protein is CASSIGRGYTF. Supplemented by reference TRBV19 and TRBJ1-2, the full variable domain reads DGGITQSPKYLFRKEGQNVTLSCEQNLNHDAMYWYRQDPGQGLRLIYYSQIVNDFQKGDIAEGYSVSREKKESFPLTVTSAQKNPTAFYLCASSIGRGYTFGSGTRLTVV.

The chain carries TRBV6-5 and TRBJ1-2; tentatively, D is TRBD1 (6 bases). The ends were cut back, 10 bases at V and 8 bases at J, with 20 bases in the middle. This CDR3 is 13 amino acids long. In germline, CDR1 is MNHEY, CDR2 SVGAGI. The DNA of the CDR3 is TGTGCCATCCGACCAGGGGACCCTCTGGGCTACACCTTC. It codes for CAIRPGDPLGYTF.

The chain employs TRBV11-1 and TRBJ2-3; D remains unclear. Per germline, CDR1 SGHAT and CDR2 FQDESV (reference sequence). This CDR3 is built from 15 residues. Trimming pared 1 base from V and 2 bases from J, leaving 10 bases between. As DNA, the CDR3 is TGTGCCAGCAGCTTAGGGTACTACACCACAGATACGCAGTATTTT. It specifies CASSLGYYTTDTQYF.

In its sample, this clone was seen once. This chain connects TRBV19 to TRBJ2-2; D is perhaps TRBD2 (5 bases). Germline V CDR1 and CDR2: LNHDA, SQIVND (reference sequence). The CDR3 is made up of 13 amino acids. V was shortened by 7 bases and J by 5 bases, with 11 bases between the two germline ends. CDR3 protein: CASTPGSTGELFF. CDR3 in DNA: TGTGCCAGTACCCCTGGGAGTACCGGGGAGCTGTTTTTT.

The rearrangement uses TRBV28 and TRBJ2-1, with 9 positions matching TRBD2. This CDR3 region has 18 residues. Germline CDR1 MDHEN, CDR2 SYDVKM. Trimming removed 6 bases from V and 0 bases from J; junction bases left unmatched: 12. The CDR3 spells CASSPLLPSGISYNEQFF. The CDR3 DNA follows: TGTGCCAGCAGCCCGCTATTACCTAGCGGGATCTCCTACAATGAGCAGTTCTTC.

The V call is TRBV7-3, the J call TRBJ2-5; 8 nucleotides match TRBD1. Germline-derived CDR1 and CDR2 are SGHTA and FQGTGA. Losses at the gene ends were 4 bases for V and 4 bases for J; bases not matched to a gene: 5. The CDR3 runs to 14 residues. The CDR3 protein is CASSSTGGGETQYF. CDR3 DNA sequence: TGTGCCAGCAGCTCTACAGGGGGTGGAGAGACCCAGTACTTC.

The CDR3, as DNA: TGTGCCAGCAGTTTAGGTAGCGAGCAGTACTTC. This encodes CASSLGSEQYF. The chain carries TRBV27 and TRBJ2-7; no firm D call. V was pared by 2 bases and J by 6 bases, with 5 bases between. Germline-derived CDR1 and CDR2 are MNHEY and SMNVEV (reference sequence). The CDR3 has 11 residues.

The V gene is TRBV5-5, the J gene TRBJ1-1; no definite D call. Trimming took off 7 bases at V and 1 base at J, with 17 bases between the two ends. The germline V gene has CDR1 SGHKS and CDR2 YYEKEE (reference sequence). The CDR3 runs 15 residues. CDR3 DNA sequence: TGTGCCAGCGGGGTCTACTCTATACCGAACACTGAAGCTTTCTTT. The encoded protein is CASGVYSIPNTEAFF.